Sequencing of this TCR beta chain was carried out in a study of somatic mutations in cytotoxic T cells in rheumatoid arthritis. Across the study: Sorting by flow gave nearly 100% purity for some V beta antibody-stained T-cell populations, including V beta1+ cells sequenced for TCRB.

The CDR3 has 15 residues. CDR1 and CDR2 (germline): MNHEY, SVGAGI. Losses at the gene ends were 2 bases for V and 2 bases for J; bases not matched to a gene: 4. TCRdb's copy holds only in-frame clones and misses some; the assay was immunoSEQ multiplex PCR. The table has approximately 8,600 clones, approximately 75% seen once. The specimen was CD8+ T cells sorted from blood. The sequence was collected from a woman aged 45 to 65 in good health. The chain couples TRBV6-5 to TRBJ2-3, with TRBD2 identical over 7 bases. CDR3 bases: TGTGCCAGCAGTTACACAGCGGGAACCACAGATACGCAGTATTTT. Amino acid sequence: CASSYTAGTTDTQYF.